This entry features one TCR beta chain sequence. Per the original methods: Amplification of reference gene primers was used by the study to estimate nucleated cell counts. Some clones are missing from TCRdb's copy, which holds only in-frame ones; the method was immunoSEQ multiplex PCR. That table supplies the V and J calls and clone size; D and trimming were determined from the DNA. The sample lists about 240,000 clones; around 90% were seen once. The data are from a study of blood T cell repertoires in COVID-19. Study-level background: The United States, Italy and Spain provided the acute and convalescent COVID-19 samples. Sources were T cells, B-cell-depleted T cells, or PBMCs; the material itself was cDNA or gDNA.

Trimming took 6 bases from V and 2 from J; bases not matched to a gene: 14. The CDR3 is made up of 16 amino acids. CDR1 is SQVTM, CDR2 ANQGSEA, per germline. The source is a woman in her twenties or thirties with acute or convalescent COVID-19. The rearrangement links TRBV29-1 to TRBJ2-5, with TRBD1 matching 8 bases. Source material: peripheral blood. In DNA form, the CDR3 reads TGCAGCGTCCACGGGCGGGGACAGGTGGGTCAAGAGACCCAGTACTTC. Translation gives CSVHGRGQVGQETQYF.